One sample yielded the 23 T cell receptor beta chains listed below, sequenced in a study of cytomegalovirus exposure and HLA in healthy donors. The PCR ran on 60 Vbeta and 13 Jbeta primers. Repertoires were generated with immunoSEQ multiplex PCR, while TCRdb's copy carries only in-frame clones and drops some. The sample holds approximately 140,000 clones, roughly 80% seen once. The sequenced sample was PBMCs. These receptors all stem from a female donor in good health and CMV-seronegative.

CDR3 protein: CASRPDGGRHEQYF. In nucleotides, the CDR3 is TGCGCCAGCAGACCGGACGGGGGGAGGCACGAGCAGTACTTC. The gene calls are TRBV5-1 and TRBJ2-7; 7 nucleotides align to TRBD2. Germline V gives CDR1 SGHRS, CDR2 YFSETQ. The CDR3 sequence is 14 residues long. J was trimmed by 5 bases and V by 5 bases; bases with no gene match: 10.

The chain joins TRBV9 to TRBJ1-6; a possible D gene is TRBD1 (6 bases). From germline, CDR1 is SGDLS and CDR2 YYNGEE. This CDR3 is 16 amino acids long. With 0 bases removed from V and 10 bases from J, the gap between germline ends came to 17 bases. CDR3 sequence: CASSVDPSRGGSPLHF. The CDR3 nucleotides are TGTGCCAGCAGCGTAGATCCTAGCAGGGGCGGATCACCCCTCCACTTT.

The chain employs TRBV5-1 and TRBJ2-7, with a tentative D call TRBD2 (5 bases). Germline V CDR1 and CDR2: SGHRS, YFSETQ. V dropped 0 bases and J dropped 1 base, with 11 bases sitting between them. The CDR3 has 15 residues. CDR3 residues: CASSLAYPGSYEQYF. CDR3 DNA: TGCGCCAGCAGCTTGGCTTACCCGGGGTCCTACGAGCAGTACTTC.

V and J are TRBV5-1 and TRBJ2-3; 8 bases align to TRBD2. Trimming cost V 4 bases and J 5 bases; bases outside gene matches: 6. Germline V gene data show CDR1 as SGHRS and CDR2 as YFSETQ. There are 14 residues in the CDR3. CDR3 amino acids: CASSPGGAEDTQYF. The CDR3 coding sequence is TGCGCCAGCAGCCCGGGGGGGGCGGAAGATACGCAGTATTTT.

This chain connects TRBV2 to TRBJ2-7, with TRBD1 as a possible D gene (5 bases). The V and J ends lost 6 bases and 7 bases respectively, with 19 bases between them. CDR1 and CDR2 (germline): SNHLY, FYNNEI. This CDR3 has 14 residues. CDR3 loop: CASSSPDRGFEQYF. DNA of the CDR3: TGTGCCAGCAGCTCCCCCGACAGAGGATTTGAGCAGTACTTC.

The V and J genes are TRBV19 and TRBJ2-1; 8 bases fit TRBD2. J gave up 0 bases and V 6 bases, and 4 bases lay outside the gene matches. CDR1 and CDR2 (germline): LNHDA, SQIVND (reference sequence). There are 15 residues in the CDR3. The CDR3 DNA reads TGTGCCAGTAGCACACTAGCGGCCTCCTACAATGAGCAGTTCTTC. It yields the protein CASSTLAASYNEQFF.

This clone has a single count. V gene TRBV6-1 combines with J gene TRBJ1-6; D not certain. CDR1 and CDR2 from the germline V gene are MNHNS and SASEGT. V lost 2 bases and J 7 bases, leaving 21 bases between the germline ends. The CDR3 has 18 residues. CDR3 loop: CASSETRGPGFSNSPLHF. The CDR3 bases are TGTGCCAGCAGTGAAACAAGAGGCCCCGGATTTTCCAATTCACCCCTCCACTTT.

V gene TRBV5-1 combines with J gene TRBJ2-5; 9 nucleotides align to TRBD1. The J call may be incorrect, as the DNA end agrees better with TRBJ2-7. In germline, CDR1 is SGHRS, CDR2 YFSETQ. The CDR3 totals 14 residues. CDR3: CASSFRDRVYEQYF. DNA of the CDR3: TGCGCCAGCAGTTTCCGGGACAGGGTTTACGAGCAGTACTTC.

This clone has a handful of counts. CDR3 nucleotide sequence: TGCGCCAGCAGCCAAGATCGGACAGGACAAAACACTGAAGCTTTCTTT. Protein: CASSQDRTGQNTEAFF. This rearrangement joins TRBV4-1 to TRBJ1-1, with 7 bases identical to TRBD1. The CDR3 runs 16 residues. J lost 2 bases, V lost 0 bases, and 6 bases had no gene match. In germline, CDR1 is MGHRA, CDR2 YSYEKL.

The genes are TRBV6-1 and TRBJ1-1; 11 positions agree with TRBD1. The CDR3 covers 14 residues. Germline V gene data show CDR1 as MNHNS and CDR2 as SASEGT. J was trimmed by 5 bases and V by 5 bases; bases with no gene match: 4. This CDR3 reads CASSTDRGRTEAFF. In DNA, the CDR3 is TGTGCCAGCAGTACGGACAGGGGGCGGACTGAAGCTTTCTTT.

As for this clone: Additional DNA sequences in this sample encode the identical CDR3. CDR3 protein: CASSLSAGGVSEAFF. The CDR3 DNA reads as TGTGCCAGCAGTTTATCGGCAGGGGGCGTCTCCGAAGCTTTCTTT. The chain employs TRBV28 and TRBJ1-1; 8 nucleotides align to TRBD1. The V segment lost 1 base and the J segment 8 bases; nucleotides outside the gene matches: 9. CDR1 and CDR2 from the germline V gene are MDHEN and SYDVKM. There are 15 residues in the CDR3.

The genes are TRBV30 and TRBJ1-5, with D possibly being TRBD1 (6 bases). V was shortened by 2 bases and J by 6 bases, with 20 bases between the two germline ends. This CDR3 has 16 residues. Germline values: CDR1 GTSNPN, CDR2 SVGIG (reference sequence). Written as DNA, the CDR3 is TGTGCCTGGAGTTCCGGTACGGGGGGCGTGGGTCAGCCCCAGCATTTT. Amino acids: CAWSSGTGGVGQPQHF.

V is TRBV7-2 and J is TRBJ2-1; 8 nucleotides line up with TRBD2. V shed 4 bases and J 8 bases; nucleotides not matched to a gene: 7. The CDR3 is 14 amino acids. CDR1 is SGHTA and CDR2 is FQGNSA in the germline V gene. Here the CDR3 reads CASSWASGGHEQFF. The CDR3 DNA follows: TGTGCCAGCAGCTGGGCCAGCGGGGGCCATGAGCAGTTCTTC. Based on the CDR3 plus reference TRBV7-2 and TRBJ2-1, the full variable domain is GAGVSQSPSNKVTEKGKDVELRCDPISGHTALYWYRQSLGQGLEFLIYFQGNSAPDKSGLPSDRFSAERTGGSVSTLTIQRTQQEDSAVYLCASSWASGGHEQFFGPGTRLTVL.

The chain carries TRBV27 and TRBJ2-2, with D perhaps matching TRBD2 (6 bases). CDR1 and CDR2 (germline): MNHEY, SMNVEV (reference sequence). Trimming left V 8 bases short and J 2 bases short, with 21 bases between. CDR3 length equals 17 residues. Here the CDR3 reads CASSIGVEGSNTGELFF. The CDR3 DNA reads TGTGCCAGCTCAATAGGGGTGGAGGGGAGTAACACCGGGGAGCTGTTTTTT.

V usage is TRBV7-6 and J usage is TRBJ2-2, with 9 bases matching TRBD2. V was clipped by 5 bases and J by 6 bases; unmatched bases: 10. The CDR3 consists of 16 residues. Per the germline V gene, CDR1 is SGHVS and CDR2 is FNYEAQ. The CDR3 bases are TGTGCCAGCAGCCCAACCGGGACTAGCTTTCCCGGGGAGCTGTTTTTT. As protein: CASSPTGTSFPGELFF.

This clone was observed a few times. This chain connects TRBV21-1 to TRBJ2-7; the tabulated D call, TRBD1, remains unverified against the DNA. TRBV21-1 is a known pseudogene. The CDR3 is made up of 18 amino acids. The CDR3 DNA sequence: TGTGCCAGCAGCAAACCCTTCTGGGACAGGGAAGGTTCCCACGAGCAGTACTTC. As protein: CASSKPFWDREGSHEQYF.

The V call is TRBV6-5, the J call TRBJ2-1; 8 positions agree with TRBD1. This CDR3 contains 13 residues. The germline gives CDR1 MNHEY, CDR2 SVGAGI. The J segment lost 7 bases and the V segment lost 6 bases, leaving 5 bases of the junction unmatched. CDR3 bases: TGTGCCAGCAGACCAGGGGGCAGGAATGAGCAGTTCTTC. It yields the protein CASRPGGRNEQFF.

The chain employs TRBV19 and TRBJ1-5; no clear D gene. CDR3 size: 12 residues. CDR1 is LNHDA and CDR2 is SQIVND in the germline V gene (reference sequence). Trimming removed 10 bases from V and 5 bases from J, with 12 bases in between. The CDR3 reads CATWEAHQPQHF. The CDR3 nucleotides are TGTGCCACCTGGGAGGCCCATCAGCCCCAGCATTTT. Looking up the rest from reference TRBV19 and TRBJ1-5 gives the full variable domain: DGGITQSPKYLFRKEGQNVTLSCEQNLNHDAMYWYRQDPGQGLRLIYYSQIVNDFQKGDIAEGYSVSREKKESFPLTVTSAQKNPTAFYLCATWEAHQPQHFGDGTRLSIL.

The V and J genes are TRBV5-1 and TRBJ2-7; weak D call: TRBD1 (5 bases). Deletions cut 6 bases from V and 3 bases from J, with 16 bases between. Per the germline V gene, CDR1 is SGHRS and CDR2 is YFSETQ. The CDR3 extends over 14 amino acids. The CDR3 protein is CASTPFREGYEQYF. The DNA of the CDR3 is TGCGCCAGCACCCCATTCAGGGAAGGCTACGAGCAGTACTTC.

Here the CDR3 DNA reads TGTGCCAGCAGGACCTCGGACAGGATGAACACTGAAGCTTTCTTT. This sequence encodes CASRTSDRMNTEAFF. This chain uses TRBV6-1 with TRBJ1-1, with 7 bases lining up with TRBD1. The CDR3 extends over 15 amino acids. V was pared by 6 bases and J by 0 bases, with 7 bases of the junction left unmatched. Germline CDR1 is MNHNS and CDR2 is SASEGT.

V gene TRBV19 combines with J gene TRBJ2-1; 8 bases are a match to TRBD1. J gave up 5 bases and V 7 bases, and 7 bases lay outside the gene matches. The CDR3 spans 14 residues. Germline assignment: CDR1 LNHDA and CDR2 SQIVND (reference sequence). This chain's CDR3 is CASTRDRTNNEQFF. The CDR3 bases are TGTGCCAGTACCCGGGACAGGACCAACAATGAGCAGTTCTTC.

The chain is built from TRBV7-3 and TRBJ2-5; no firm D call. CDR3 length equals 15 residues. V was clipped by 0 bases and J by 5 bases, with 13 bases between them. Germline V gene lookup returns CDR1 SGHTA and CDR2 FQGTGA. The CDR3 is CASSLTGMEWETQYF. The DNA of the CDR3 is TGTGCCAGCAGCTTAACAGGAATGGAGTGGGAGACCCAGTACTTC. The complete variable domain, with remaining parts taken from reference TRBV7-3 and TRBJ2-5, reads GAGVSQTPSNKVTEKGKYVELRCDPISGHTALYWYRQSLGQGPEFLIYFQGTGAADDSGLPNDRFFAVRPEGSVSTLKIQRTERGDSAVYLCASSLTGMEWETQYFGPGTRLLVL.

The chain combines TRBV7-9 with TRBJ1-1; TRBD1 matches at 12 bases. V was clipped by 6 bases and J by 2 bases; unmatched bases: 4. In germline, CDR1 is SEHNR, CDR2 FQNEAQ (reference sequence). CDR3 size: 15 residues. The CDR3 spells CASSRDRGPNTEAFF. CDR3 DNA sequence: TGTGCCAGCAGTAGGGACAGGGGGCCTAACACTGAAGCTTTCTTT.